Below are 8 T cell receptor beta chains sequenced from a single sample in a study of regulatory T cells in long-lasting Graves disease. Building the TCR beta libraries relied on iRepertoire HTBI primers, and CDR3 regions underwent Arm-PCR. MiXCR, applied by TCRdb to the multiplex PCR reads, yields one record per CDR3 protein. The profile covers around 500,000 distinct CDR3 sequences, with around 20% appearing a single time and 7.8% taken by the ten largest. Regarding time point: persistent/refractory GD, antithyroid drugs over 5 years with positive TRAb. Following extraction of RNA from PBMCs, that RNA was used to make the TCR library. Sample: peripheral blood mononuclear cells (PBMCs), taken when the disease was refractory, from a patient treated with antithyroid drugs. Receptor source: a female donor with Graves disease.

V and J are TRBV10-2 and TRBJ1-4; 9 bases map to TRBD1. The junction had 5 bases not matched to a gene; V was cut back by 5 bases and J by 7 bases. In germline, CDR1 is WSHSY, CDR2 SAAADI. This CDR3 is 14 amino acids long. The CDR3 DNA sequence: TGCGCCAGCAGTCGACAGGGGGAGAGTGAAAAACTGTTTTTT. Encoded protein: CASSRQGESEKLFF.

This clonotype was counted many times. This chain connects TRBV28 to TRBJ1-2; D call uncertain. V was pared by 2 bases and J by 2 bases, with 9 bases between. CDR3 size: 14 residues. CDR1 and CDR2 from the germline V gene are MDHEN and SYDVKM. The CDR3, as DNA: TGTGCCAGCAGTTTAGGGCGGCGGAACTATGGCTACACCTTC. Translated: CASSLGRRNYGYTF.

This clonotype has a count of ten or more. The genes are TRBV6-1 and TRBJ1-1, with D unresolved. The CDR3 is made up of 15 amino acids. Trimming took 2 bases from V and 1 from J, leaving 11 bases between them. Germline values: CDR1 MNHNS, CDR2 SASEGT. The CDR3 nucleotides read TGTGCCAGCAGTGAACACGTCAGAACGAACACTGAAGCTTTCTTT. This sequence encodes CASSEHVRTNTEAFF.

J is TRBJ2-5 and V is TRBV20-1; D may be TRBD2 (5 bases). V was pared by 6 bases and J by 2 bases, with 25 bases between. From germline, CDR1 is DFQATT and CDR2 SNEGSKA (reference sequence). The CDR3 extends over 17 amino acids. CDR3 sequence (DNA): TGCAGTGCCAAGGCTGCTATCCAGCGGATTAGACAAGAGACCCAGTACTTC. Translating gives CSAKAAIQRIRQETQYF.

This chain uses TRBV27 with TRBJ2-7; possibly TRBD1 for D (5 bases). Germline CDR1 reads MNHEY; CDR2 reads SMNVEV (reference sequence). The CDR3 is 12 amino acids. V lost 6 bases, J lost 4 bases, and 10 bases lay in between. Here the CDR3 reads CASRGVAYEQYF. The DNA for the CDR3 is TGTGCCAGCAGAGGGGTGGCGTACGAGCAGTACTTC.

The table lists this clonotype with a few counts. The chain carries TRBV4-1 and TRBJ2-2; a possible D gene is TRBD2 (5 bases). V lost 3 bases to trimming and J lost 1 base, with 9 bases between them. Per germline, CDR1 MGHRA and CDR2 YSYEKL. The CDR3 is 15 amino acids. CDR3 in DNA: TGCGCCAGCAGCCACCAAGGGAGGAACACCGGGGAGCTGTTTTTT. It translates to CASSHQGRNTGELFF.

As for this clonotype: A much larger clone is a single base away; this may be a read error. In DNA, the CDR3 is TGTGCCAGTAGTGCCCCGGGTTACACTGAAGTTTTCTTT. It encodes CASSAPGYTEVFF. The chain uses TRBV19 and TRBJ1-1; D gene unclear. CDR3 length: 13 residues. CDR1 and CDR2 from the germline V gene are LNHDA and SQIVND (reference sequence).

This clonotype was counted only a few times. CDR3 amino acids: CASSLDRTRYEQYF. The CDR3 bases are TGTGCCAGCAGCTTGGACAGGACTCGCTACGAGCAGTACTTC. This chain joins TRBV7-9 and TRBJ2-7, with 7 bases identical to TRBD1. Germline V gene data show CDR1 as SEHNR and CDR2 as FQNEAQ (reference sequence). V was pared by 3 bases and J by 3 bases, with 5 bases of the junction left unmatched. This CDR3 contains 14 residues. The full variable domain, rest sourced from reference TRBV7-9 and TRBJ2-7, is DTGVSQNPRHKITKRGQNVTFRCDPISEHNRLYWYRQTLGQGPEFLTYFQNEAQLEKSRLLSDRFSAERPKGSFSTLEIQRTEQGDSAMYLCASSLDRTRYEQYFGPGTRLTVT.